This is a list of T cell receptor beta chains from one sample in a study of cytomegalovirus exposure and HLA in healthy donors. TCRdb's table, derived via immunoSEQ multiplex PCR, lists solely in-frame clones and lacks some. The profile shows some 130,000 clones, approximately 61% of them singletons. Sample: PBMCs. Receptors were obtained from a woman in her 40s in good health and CMV-seronegative. CDR3s include the opening cysteine and the closing phenylalanine or tryptophan. The D gene is left open where the match is weak. Not all rows give a size; the values are once, few, many and, for expanded clones, a class.

d_call,j_call,clone_size,v_call,cdr3_nt,cdr3_aa
.,TRBJ1-4,.,TRBV7-7,TGTGCCAGCAGCTTACCCTACAGCCCGGATGAAAAACTGTTTTTT,CASSLPYSPDEKLFF
.,TRBJ2-2,.,TRBV27,TGTGCCAGCGAAGACAGAAACACCGGGGAGCTGTTTTTT,CASEDRNTGELFF
.,TRBJ2-2,.,TRBV2,TGTGCCAGCAGTGGGACAAGGGGAAACACCGGGGAGCTGTTTTTT,CASSGTRGNTGELFF
.,TRBJ2-2,.,TRBV11-2,TGTGCCAGCAACTACTACACCGGGGAGCTGTTTTTT,CASNYYTGELFF
TRBD1,TRBJ2-5,.,TRBV5-4,TGTGCCAGCAGCACCAGGACAGGGGCGAAGTACTTC,CASSTRTGAKYF
TRBD2,TRBJ2-3,.,TRBV7-2,TGTGCCAGCAGCCGCCGTCGGGGGGACTCAGATACGCAGTATTTT,CASSRRRGDSDTQYF
TRBD2,TRBJ2-5,.,TRBV10-3,TGTGCCATCAGGTCGAGTAGCGGGGGCCAAGAGACCCAGTACTTC,CAIRSSSGGQETQYF
.,TRBJ1-2,.,TRBV27,TGTGCCAGCAGTTCCGACAGCTTCTATGGCTACACCTTC,CASSSDSFYGYTF
.,TRBJ2-7,.,TRBV7-8,TGTGCCAGCAGCACCCAGGGGCAGAGCGAGCAGTACTTC,CASSTQGQSEQYF
.,TRBJ2-1,.,TRBV4-3,TGCGCCAGCAGCCAGCAATTTTCGGACAATGAGCAGTTCTTC,CASSQQFSDNEQFF
TRBD1,TRBJ2-7,once,TRBV30,TGTGCCTGGAGTGACGAGACAGGGGACGAGCAGTACTTC,CAWSDETGDEQYF
TRBD1,TRBJ2-1,few,TRBV7-9,TGTGCCAGCAGCTTAGCGGGGACAGTCGGGGAGCAGTTCTTC,CASSLAGTVGEQFF
.,TRBJ1-1,.,TRBV7-8,TGTGCCAGCAGCTTAGTTGCAGGGAACACTGAAGCTTTCTTT,CASSLVAGNTEAFF
.,TRBJ1-6,.,TRBV7-2,TGTGCCAGCAGCCGCGCAGGGTACTCACCCCTCCACTTT,CASSRAGYSPLHF
TRBD1,TRBJ2-5,.,TRBV5-6,TGTGCCAGTGGGACAGGGGGCCAAGAGACCCAGTACTTC,CASGTGGQETQYF
TRBD1,TRBJ1-5,.,TRBV28,TGTGCCGTCGACAGGGAGGCGTTCGGGAGCAATCAGCCCCAGCATTTT,CAVDREAFGSNQPQHF
TRBD1,TRBJ2-6,.,TRBV2,TGTGCCAGCATTCCCGGGACAGGGATCTCTGGGGCCAACGTCCTGACTTTC,CASIPGTGISGANVLTF
.,TRBJ1-6,.,TRBV2,TGTGCCAGCAGTGAAGGACAGCCGAGCTCCTATAATTCACCCCTCCACTTT,CASSEGQPSSYNSPLHF
.,TRBJ1-1,.,TRBV7-3,TGTGCCAGCAGGGAAGCCATAGGGGCTGAAGCTTTCTTT,CASREAIGAEAFF
.,TRBJ1-1,.,TRBV4-1,TGCGCCAGCAGCCGCCGACAGGTGGAGACTGAAGCTTTCTTT,CASSRRQVETEAFF
TRBD1,TRBJ1-2,.,TRBV29-1,TGCAGCGTCCATAGAAACAGGGGGCGAGGAGGCTACACCTTC,CSVHRNRGRGGYTF
TRBD1,TRBJ2-7,.,TRBV5-4,TGTGCCAGCAGCTTGTCGGGACAGGGGGATGAGCAGTACTTC,CASSLSGQGDEQYF